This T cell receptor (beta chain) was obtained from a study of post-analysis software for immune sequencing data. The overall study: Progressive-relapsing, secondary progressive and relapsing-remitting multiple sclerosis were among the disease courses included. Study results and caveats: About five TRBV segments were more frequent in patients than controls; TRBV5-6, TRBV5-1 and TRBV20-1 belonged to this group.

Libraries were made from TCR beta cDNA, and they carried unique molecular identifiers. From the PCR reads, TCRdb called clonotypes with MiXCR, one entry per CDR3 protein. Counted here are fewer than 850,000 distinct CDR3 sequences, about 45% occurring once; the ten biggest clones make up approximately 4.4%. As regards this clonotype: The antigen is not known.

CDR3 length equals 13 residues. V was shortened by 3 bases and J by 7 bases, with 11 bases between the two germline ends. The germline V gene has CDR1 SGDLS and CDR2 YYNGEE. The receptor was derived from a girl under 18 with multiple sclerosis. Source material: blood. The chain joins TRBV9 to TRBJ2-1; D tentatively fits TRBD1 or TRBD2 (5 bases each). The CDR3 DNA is TGTGCCAGCAGCGCCGGGGCTCTGAATGAGCAGTTCTTC. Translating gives CASSAGALNEQFF. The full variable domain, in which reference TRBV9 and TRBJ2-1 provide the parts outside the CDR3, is DSGVTQTPKHLITATGQRVTLRCSPRSGDLSVYWYQQSLDQGLQFLIQYYNGEERAKGNILERFSAQQFPDLHSELNLSSLELGDSALYFCASSAGALNEQFFGPGTRLTVL.